The rows below give T cell receptor beta chains drawn from one sample of a study of OX40 agonist ivuxolimab in advanced cancers. The table came from immunoSEQ multiplex PCR; TCRdb's copy has only in-frame clones and leaves some out. Counted here are about 30,000 clones, around 83% occurring once; the ten biggest clones make up approximately 20%. Here the sequenced sample was CD4+ or CD8+ T cells sorted from blood, taken in a trial of the OX40 agonist ivuxolimab. These receptors all stem from an adult with an advanced solid tumor such as melanoma, head and neck, liver or kidney cancer. Each CDR3 is given with its conserved first and last residue. A D gene is named only where the DNA matches it firmly. The listing skips clone size in some rows; elsewhere it reads once, few, many or a size class.

>NA|TRBV28|TRBJ2-7|few
CASSFFTGGEQYF
TGTGCCAGCAGTTTCTTCACGGGTGGAGAGCAGTACTTC
>NA|TRBV5-6|TRBJ1-1|NA
CASSLDQGRVTEAFF
TGTGCCAGCAGCTTGGACCAGGGTAGGGTCACTGAAGCTTTCTTT
>TRBD2|TRBV7-3|TRBJ2-3|medium-sized
CASSPGGGPTDTQYF
TGTGCCAGCAGCCCTGGGGGAGGGCCAACAGATACGCAGTATTTT
>NA|TRBV6-1|TRBJ2-7|NA
CASSPRGGIHEQYF
TGTGCCAGCAGTCCCCGTGGGGGTATCCACGAGCAGTACTTC
>NA|TRBV11-1|TRBJ1-1|NA
CASSSLYTEAFF
TGTGCCAGCAGCTCGCTCTACACTGAAGCTTTCTTT
>NA|TRBV18|TRBJ1-1|NA
CASSRGPGGAEAFF
TGTGCCAGCTCCCGGGGCCCGGGGGGGGCTGAAGCTTTCTTT
>TRBD2|TRBV6-4|TRBJ2-1|NA
CASSENAGGTHEQFF
TGTGCCAGCAGTGAGAACGCGGGAGGAACCCATGAGCAGTTCTTC
>NA|TRBV6-6|TRBJ2-1|NA
CASSSALVGNEQFF
TGTGCCAGCAGTTCCGCCCTGGTCGGCAATGAGCAGTTCTTC
>NA|TRBV6-6|TRBJ2-7|NA
CASSYSTYEQYF
TGTGCCAGCAGTTACTCAACCTACGAGCAGTACTTC
>TRBD1|TRBV7-3|TRBJ2-1|NA
CASSLFGWGQGGYNEQFF
TGTGCCAGCAGCTTATTTGGCTGGGGACAGGGTGGGTACAATGAGCAGTTCTTC
>NA|TRBV10-2|TRBJ2-7|NA
CASSESNGPTYEQYF
TGCGCCAGCAGTGAGTCGAACGGACCAACCTACGAGCAGTACTTC
>NA|TRBV5-4|TRBJ2-7|NA
CASSLRAGYEQYF
TGTGCCAGCAGCTTACGGGCGGGCTACGAGCAGTACTTC
>TRBD1|TRBV28|TRBJ2-7|NA
CASTMTGGFYEQYF
TGTGCCAGCACCATGACAGGGGGGTTCTACGAGCAGTACTTC
>TRBD2|TRBV9|TRBJ2-2|NA
CASSVGPIPGGVTGELFF
TGTGCCAGCAGCGTAGGCCCAATCCCGGGAGGCGTCACCGGGGAGCTGTTTTTT
>NA|TRBV2|TRBJ1-5|NA
CASSEGGSIDQPQHF
TGTGCCAGCAGTGAAGGAGGTAGTATCGATCAGCCCCAGCATTTT
>TRBD2|TRBV9|TRBJ2-1|NA
CASSVVSSGTYNEQFF
TGTGCCAGCAGCGTAGTATCTAGCGGGACCTACAATGAGCAGTTCTTC
>NA|TRBV28|TRBJ1-2|NA
CASSLHRVYGYTF
TGTGCCAGCAGTTTGCACAGGGTATATGGCTACACCTTC
>NA|TRBV10-1|TRBJ1-2|NA
CASSLRYGYTF
TGCGCCAGCAGCCTGAGGTATGGCTACACCTTC
>NA|TRBV13|TRBJ1-4|NA
CASSPPGGGEKLFF
TGTGCCAGCAGCCCGCCGGGAGGGGGTGAAAAACTGTTTTTT
>TRBD2|TRBV6-4|TRBJ2-7|NA
CASSVDSGSYEQYF
TGTGCCAGCAGTGTCGATAGCGGGAGTTACGAGCAGTACTTC
>TRBD1|TRBV27|TRBJ1-2|few
CASSQTGQGYTF
TGTGCCAGCAGTCAGACAGGGCAAGGCTACACCTTC
>TRBD2|TRBV5-4|TRBJ2-1|medium-sized
CASSLYVLANYNEQFF
TGTGCCAGCAGCTTATATGTACTAGCGAACTACAATGAGCAGTTCTTC
>NA|TRBV13|TRBJ2-7|NA
CASTLSRDTNYEQYF
TGTGCCAGCACCCTATCCCGGGACACGAACTACGAGCAGTACTTC
>NA|TRBV7-9|TRBJ2-6|NA
CASSLGGSGANVLTF
TGTGCCAGCAGCCTAGGGGGCTCTGGGGCCAACGTCCTGACTTTC
>NA|TRBV19|TRBJ2-1|NA
CASAHWSSYNEQFF
TGTGCCAGTGCCCACTGGAGCTCCTACAATGAGCAGTTCTTC
>TRBD1|TRBV7-2|TRBJ2-7|medium-sized
CASSFTQGTEQYF
TGTGCCAGCAGCTTTACACAGGGGACCGAGCAGTACTTC
>NA|TRBV10-3|TRBJ2-2|NA
CAISEFSQWHTGELFF
TGTGCCATCAGTGAGTTTTCTCAGTGGCACACCGGGGAGCTGTTTTTT
>NA|TRBV6-4|TRBJ2-6|NA
CASSDSTSGANVLTF
TGTGCCAGCAGTGACTCAACCTCTGGGGCCAACGTCCTGACTTTC
>NA|TRBV5-1|TRBJ2-2|NA
CASSLGWASNTGELFF
TGCGCCAGCAGCCTTGGATGGGCAAGTAACACCGGGGAGCTGTTTTTT
>TRBD1|TRBV6-1|TRBJ2-2|NA
CASVQGNGELFF
TGTGCCAGTGTACAGGGGAACGGGGAGCTGTTTTTT
>NA|TRBV27|TRBJ2-3|NA
CASARPTDTQYF
TGTGCCAGCGCCAGACCCACAGATACGCAGTATTTT
>TRBD2|TRBV5-1|TRBJ2-3|NA
CASSWNGGARSTDTQYF
TGCGCCAGCAGCTGGAACGGGGGGGCCCGTAGCACAGATACGCAGTATTTT
>TRBD2|TRBV30|TRBJ2-3|NA
CAWSVPRLAGRDTQYF
TGTGCCTGGAGTGTACCCCGACTAGCGGGGAGGGATACGCAGTATTTT
>NA|TRBV6-1|TRBJ1-2|NA
CASSLGGARRGYTF
TGTGCCAGCAGCCTGGGGGGGGCACGCCGTGGCTACACCTTC
>NA|TRBV28|TRBJ2-7|NA
CASSILSYEQYF
TGTGCCAGCAGTATACTCTCCTACGAGCAGTACTTC
>NA|TRBV28|TRBJ2-1|NA
CASSGTSYNEQFF
TGTGCCAGCAGTGGGACGTCCTACAATGAGCAGTTCTTC
>NA|TRBV5-1|TRBJ1-3|NA
CASSVGQTSGNTIYF
TGCGCCAGCAGCGTAGGACAGACCTCTGGAAACACCATATATTTT
>NA|TRBV28|TRBJ2-7|NA
CASSLRLDEQYF
TGTGCCAGCAGTCTTCGACTCGACGAGCAGTACTTC
>NA|TRBV28|TRBJ1-6|NA
CASSSYLNSPLHF
TGTGCCAGCAGTTCATACTTAAATTCACCCCTCCACTTT
>TRBD2|TRBV19|TRBJ2-3|NA
CASSREMGLAGSDTQYF
TGTGCCAGTAGTAGGGAGATGGGACTAGCGGGGTCAGATACGCAGTATTTT
>TRBD1|TRBV7-2|TRBJ2-5|NA
CASSSKQGAGETQYF
TGTGCCAGCAGCTCTAAACAGGGGGCGGGGGAGACCCAGTACTTC
>NA|TRBV23-1|TRBJ2-6|NA
CASSQSSRVRSGANVLTF
TGCGCCAGCAGTCAATCGAGTCGCGTCCGCTCTGGGGCCAACGTCCTGACTTTC
>NA|TRBV28|TRBJ1-2|NA
CASSLSGRGIYYGYTF
TGTGCCAGCAGTTTATCTGGTAGGGGAATCTACTATGGCTACACCTTC
>NA|TRBV29-1|TRBJ1-2|once
CSDNSLANYGYTF
TGCAGCGACAACAGTTTAGCTAACTATGGCTACACCTTC
>TRBD1|TRBV4-1|TRBJ2-7|NA
CASSQPGQGGGEQYF
TGCGCCAGCAGCCAGCCGGGACAGGGAGGTGGCGAGCAGTACTTC
>TRBD2|TRBV13|TRBJ2-7|NA
CASSVRTSREGEQYF
TGTGCCAGCAGCGTCCGGACTAGCCGGGAGGGCGAGCAGTACTTC
>TRBD2|TRBV29-1|TRBJ2-1|NA
CSVSLADYNEQFF
TGCAGCGTTAGCCTAGCGGATTACAATGAGCAGTTCTTC
>NA|TRBV7-2|TRBJ2-3|NA
CASSWVTDTQYF
TGTGCCAGCAGCTGGGTCACAGATACGCAGTATTTT
>NA|TRBV12-5|TRBJ1-5|once
CASRSFGGGAQQPQHF
TGTGCCAGCCGAAGTTTCGGGGGAGGGGCCCAGCAGCCCCAGCATTTT
>TRBD2|TRBV7-3|TRBJ2-3|NA
CASSPLAGGKDTQYF
TGTGCCAGCAGCCCCCTCGCGGGGGGAAAAGATACGCAGTATTTT
>NA|TRBV11-2|TRBJ2-7|NA
CASSPTGNRNEQYF
TGTGCCAGCAGCCCCACGGGTAACAGGAACGAGCAGTACTTC